Below, 19 T cell receptor beta chains from the same sample are listed, as sequenced in a study of somatic mutations in cytotoxic T cells in rheumatoid arthritis. Using immunoSEQ multiplex PCR, the repertoire was profiled, and TCRdb retains in-frame clones only, with some absent. The profile shows 6,500 to 7,500 clones, roughly nine tenths of them singletons. Sequencing was carried out using CD8+ T cells sorted from blood. The source is a woman aged 70-85 years with rheumatoid arthritis.

The genes are TRBV4-2 and TRBJ1-3; D uncertain. Trimming left V 1 base short and J 2 bases short, with 12 bases between. This CDR3 has 16 amino acids. The germline V gene encodes CDR1 LGHNA and CDR2 YNFKEQ. Written as DNA, the CDR3 is TGTGCCAGCAGCCAAGGGGAGGCCGTGACTGGAAACACCATATATTTT. Translating gives CASSQGEAVTGNTIYF.

This chain links TRBV6-4 with TRBJ1-2; 7 nucleotides line up with TRBD1. V lost 4 bases to trimming and J lost 4 bases; unmatched junction nucleotides: 6. The germline V gene has CDR1 MRHNA and CDR2 SNTAGT. The CDR3 length is 14 residues. The CDR3 sequence: CASSAQPGGYGYTF. The CDR3 nucleotides are TGTGCCAGCAGTGCGCAACCAGGGGGCTATGGCTACACCTTC.

DNA of the CDR3: TGTGCCAGCAGCCAAGCAGCGGGAGGGTCCGGGGAGCTGTTTTTT. The encoded protein is CASSQAAGGSGELFF. The chain is built from TRBV7-8 and TRBJ2-2; 10 positions agree with TRBD2. This CDR3 region has 15 residues. The germline V gene encodes CDR1 SGHVS and CDR2 FQNEAQ. The V and J ends lost 5 bases and 6 bases, in that order; junction bases with no gene match: 6.

The chain has TRBV13 and TRBJ2-5; 8 positions agree with TRBD1. Germline assignment: CDR1 PRHDT and CDR2 FYEKMQ (reference sequence). The V and J ends lost 5 bases and 3 bases, in that order; junction bases with no gene match: 5. The CDR3 contains 14 residues. CDR3 nucleotides: TGTGCCAGCAGCGCTAGACAGGGGAAAGAGACCCAGTACTTC. Translating gives CASSARQGKETQYF.

This clone is large (0.1 to 1%). V usage is TRBV25-1 and J usage is TRBJ1-1; D gene ambiguous. This CDR3 has 14 amino acids. V shed 4 bases and J shed 4 bases, with 13 bases lying between them. CDR1 MGHDK and CDR2 SYGVNS come from the germline V gene. The CDR3 DNA reads as TGTGCCAGCAGTGGTGGCGGGTGGGGCACTGAAGCTTTCTTT. Amino acids: CASSGGGWGTEAFF.

This chain uses TRBV9 with TRBJ1-2; no clear D gene. The germline CDR1 and CDR2 sequences are SGDLS and YYNGEE. The CDR3 extends over 12 amino acids. Trimming took 3 bases from V and 8 from J, leaving 11 bases between them. Here the CDR3 reads CASSETASGYTF. Written as DNA, the CDR3 is TGTGCCAGCAGCGAAACAGCTTCCGGCTACACCTTC.

The sample holds a few counts of this clone. The J gene is TRBJ2-1, the V gene TRBV7-8, with D maybe TRBD2 (5 bases). Germline loops: CDR1 SGHVS, CDR2 FQNEAQ. The CDR3 is made up of 16 amino acids. Deletions cut 5 bases from V and 1 base from J, with 15 bases between. DNA of the CDR3: TGTGCCAGCAGCCTCCCGGAACTAGGGTCCTACAATGAGCAGTTCTTC. Protein product: CASSLPELGSYNEQFF.

The chain has TRBV5-8 and TRBJ2-5, with 9 bases identical to TRBD1. V lost 4 bases and J lost 5; bases outside the gene matches: 6. CDR1 is SGHTS, CDR2 YDEGEE, per germline. This CDR3 is built from 14 residues. The DNA for the CDR3 is TGTGCCAGCAGCAGGACAGGGGAATGGGAGACCCAGTACTTC. Translating gives CASSRTGEWETQYF.

The V call is TRBV29-1, the J call TRBJ2-5; tentative D call: TRBD1 (5 bases). V gave up 2 bases and J gave up 5 bases, with 15 bases separating them. Germline V gives CDR1 SQVTM, CDR2 ANQGSEA. The CDR3 length is 14 residues. The CDR3 loop reads CSVERGFGSETQYF. The CDR3 region has the DNA TGCAGCGTTGAAAGGGGTTTTGGGTCCGAGACCCAGTACTTC.

The chain couples TRBV2 to TRBJ1-1, with D unclear. With 7 bases removed from V and 4 bases from J, the gap between germline ends came to 10 bases. This CDR3 contains 12 residues. Germline V CDR1 and CDR2: SNHLY, FYNNEI. In nucleotides, the CDR3 is TGTGCCAGCACCCCCGTCTCCACTGAAGCTTTCTTT. It specifies CASTPVSTEAFF.

This rearrangement joins TRBV4-3 to TRBJ2-7; 11 bases line up with TRBD2. Germline CDR1 is LGHNA and CDR2 is YSLEER. The CDR3 spans 14 residues. V gave up 3 bases and J gave up 4 bases; unmatched junction bases: 2. CDR3 sequence (DNA): TGCGCCAGCAGCCATGGGACTAGCGGATACGAGCAGTACTTC. Residues: CASSHGTSGYEQYF.

V is TRBV11-1 and J is TRBJ2-7; D is uncertain. The CDR3 runs to 13 residues. Germline V gene data show CDR1 as SGHAT and CDR2 as FQDESV (reference sequence). V lost 5 bases to trimming and J lost 2 bases, with 10 bases between them. CDR3 in amino acids: CASSPQNAYEQYF. The DNA for the CDR3 is TGTGCCAGCAGCCCACAGAATGCCTACGAGCAGTACTTC. The complete variable domain, with remaining parts taken from reference TRBV11-1 and TRBJ2-7, reads EAEVAQSPRYKITEKSQAVAFWCDPISGHATLYWYRQILGQGPELLVQFQDESVVDDSQLPKDRFSAERLKGVDSTLKIQPAELGDSAMYLCASSPQNAYEQYFGPGTRLTVT.

This clone was observed a single time. The chain recombines TRBV11-2 with TRBJ1-4, with TRBD1 as a possible D gene (5 bases). This CDR3 is 14 amino acids long. Germline V gene sequence: CDR1 SGHAT, CDR2 FQNNGV. V was trimmed by 8 bases and J by 8 bases, leaving 18 bases between them. In nucleotides, the CDR3 is TGTGCCAGCCGCGATGGGGGGGGAGGGGAAAAACTGTTTTTT. Translated: CASRDGGGGEKLFF.

The rearrangement uses TRBV2 and TRBJ1-2; D is unclear. Germline-derived CDR1 and CDR2 are SNHLY and FYNNEI. The CDR3 runs to 13 residues. V lost 3 bases and J 4 bases, leaving 9 bases between the germline ends. CDR3 sequence (DNA): TGTGCCAGCAGTGACGGAGAATTCTATGGCTACACCTTC. Its translation is CASSDGEFYGYTF.

The chain joins TRBV7-9 to TRBJ2-1, with 7 positions matching TRBD1. The J segment lost 5 bases and the V segment lost 5 bases, leaving 3 bases of the junction unmatched. From germline, CDR1 is SEHNR and CDR2 FQNEAQ (reference sequence). There are 13 residues in the CDR3. CDR3 region: CASSATGDNEQFF. DNA of the CDR3: TGTGCCAGCAGCGCAACAGGGGACAATGAGCAGTTCTTC.

This clone occurred a few times. V and J are TRBV6-1 and TRBJ1-5; possibly TRBD1 for D (5 bases). V was trimmed by 8 bases and J by 6 bases, leaving 14 bases between them. The germline CDR1 and CDR2 sequences are MNHNS and SASEGT. This CDR3 is 13 amino acids long. The CDR3 spells CASVGGDGQPQHF. CDR3 nucleotide sequence: TGTGCCAGCGTGGGGGGGGACGGTCAGCCCCAGCATTTT.

The chain uses TRBV2 and TRBJ2-7; 7 bases match TRBD2. Germline loops: CDR1 SNHLY, CDR2 FYNNEI. With 6 bases clipped from V and 2 bases from J, the junction kept 10 bases outside the gene matches. The CDR3 is 15 residues long. This CDR3 reads CASRARGEGTYEQYF. CDR3 bases: TGTGCCAGCAGAGCCCGGGGGGAGGGTACCTACGAGCAGTACTTC.

V and J are TRBV7-8 and TRBJ1-1; TRBD1 might be the D (6 bases). Germline CDR1 reads SGHVS; CDR2 reads FQNEAQ. CDR3 length equals 17 residues. V was shortened by 3 bases and J by 2 bases, with 19 bases between the two germline ends. The CDR3 region is CASSFGDIRPQNTEAFF. The CDR3, as DNA: TGTGCCAGCAGCTTCGGGGACATCAGGCCCCAAAACACTGAAGCTTTCTTT.

The chain employs TRBV5-6 and TRBJ1-1; D remains ambiguous. CDR3 length: 13 amino acids. V lost 4 bases and J lost 0, with 7 bases in between. Germline-derived CDR1 and CDR2 are SGHDT and YYEEEE. The CDR3 region is CASSGTVNTEAFF. The CDR3 DNA sequence: TGTGCCAGCAGCGGTACAGTGAACACTGAAGCTTTCTTT.